These 12 T cell receptor beta chains share one sample of origin, sequenced in a study of T cell responses to AZD1222 COVID-19 vaccine. Repertoires were generated with immunoSEQ multiplex PCR, while TCRdb's copy carries only in-frame clones and drops some. The sample has about 130,000 clones, about nine tenths seen once. The material was peripheral blood, obtained 28 days after the second AZD1222 dose. Receptor source: an adult who received the AZD1222 COVID-19 vaccine.

This chain connects TRBV19 to TRBJ2-3, with 9 bases aligning to TRBD2. The CDR3 is made up of 17 amino acids. V was clipped by 5 bases and J by 2 bases; unmatched bases: 11. Germline loops: CDR1 LNHDA, CDR2 SQIVND (reference sequence). CDR3 loop: CASSWGGLAGSTDTQYF. The CDR3 DNA sequence: TGTGCCAGTAGTTGGGGGGGGCTAGCGGGGTCCACAGATACGCAGTATTTT.

This clone was observed once. The chain is built from TRBV5-1 and TRBJ1-1, with D maybe TRBD1 (5 bases). Germline CDR1 reads SGHRS; CDR2 reads YFSETQ. The CDR3 contains 13 residues. V was clipped by 9 bases and J by 5 bases, with 17 bases between them. The CDR3 DNA is TGCGCCACCGCTTTGGGGGATGGGACTGAAGCTTTCTTT. This codes for CATALGDGTEAFF.

CDR3 sequence reads: CASSLEGVGLSYNEQFF. The CDR3 DNA reads TGTGCCAGCAGCTTAGAAGGGGTCGGACTATCCTACAATGAGCAGTTCTTC. V gene TRBV11-2 combines with J gene TRBJ2-1, with D tentatively TRBD2 (6 bases). V was shortened by 0 bases and J by 1 base, with 13 bases between the two germline ends. Germline loops: CDR1 SGHAT, CDR2 FQNNGV. The CDR3 runs to 17 residues.

The chain uses TRBV5-6 and TRBJ1-6, with D tentatively TRBD1 (5 bases). Between the trimmed V and J ends, which lost 4 bases and 5 bases, there was a span of 10 bases. This CDR3 is 14 amino acids long. The germline V gene encodes CDR1 SGHDT and CDR2 YYEEEE. The DNA of the CDR3 is TGTGCCAGCAGCCCGGGACTGCATAATTCACCCCTCCACTTT. Translated: CASSPGLHNSPLHF.

The sample holds a few counts of this clone. V gene TRBV4-2 combines with J gene TRBJ2-7, with 10 bases aligning to TRBD2. From germline, CDR1 is LGHNA and CDR2 YNFKEQ. With 0 bases clipped from V and 0 bases from J, the junction kept 8 bases outside the gene matches. The CDR3 has 18 residues. The CDR3 reads CASSQDASGSRNSYEQYF. The CDR3 bases are TGTGCCAGCAGCCAAGATGCTAGCGGGAGTAGGAACTCCTACGAGCAGTACTTC.

This sequence joins TRBV18 and TRBJ1-1; unclear D gene. Trimming shortened V by 3 bases and J by 6 bases, and 14 bases separated the two germline ends. The CDR3 contains 14 residues. CDR1 and CDR2 from the germline V gene are KGHSH and LQKENI. The CDR3: CASSPQPTRSEAFF. CDR3 DNA sequence: TGTGCCAGCTCACCCCAGCCTACTCGGTCTGAAGCTTTCTTT.

This clone was found once. J is TRBJ2-7 and V is TRBV5-1, with 7 nucleotides matching TRBD2. Unmatched junction bases numbered 5, after V lost 2 bases and J lost 6 bases. Germline values: CDR1 SGHRS, CDR2 YFSETQ. The CDR3 sequence is 13 residues long. The DNA of the CDR3 is TGCGCCAGCAGCTTCGCGGGAGTCTCCGAGCAGTACTTC. It specifies CASSFAGVSEQYF.

The rearrangement links TRBV3-1 (or the pseudogene TRBV3-2) to TRBJ1-1, with D hard to call. The CDR3 covers 12 residues. Germline V gene sequence: CDR1 LGHDT, CDR2 YNNKEL (reference sequence). Trimming removed 1 base at V and 3 bases at J, with 3 bases between. This CDR3 reads CASSQGDTEAFF. The DNA of the CDR3 is TGTGCCAGCAGCCAAGGGGACACTGAAGCTTTCTTT.

The chain employs TRBV12-3 or TRBV12-4 and TRBJ1-5, with D hard to call. The CDR3 is made up of 13 amino acids. V lost 7 bases, J lost 0 bases, and 7 bases lay in between. Here the CDR3 DNA reads TGTGCCAGCAATAGTGATAGCAATCAGCCCCAGCATTTT. This gives the protein CASNSDSNQPQHF.

This clone has a single count. The chain employs TRBV7-9 and TRBJ1-5; 8 bases match TRBD1. The CDR3 runs to 13 residues. Germline lookup yields CDR1 SEHNR and CDR2 FQNEAQ (reference sequence). With 8 bases clipped from V and 5 bases from J, the junction kept 5 bases outside the gene matches. The CDR3 coding sequence is TGTGCCAGCTCCCAGACAGGGGATCAGCCCCAGCATTTT. Translated: CASSQTGDQPQHF.

V gene TRBV5-4 combines with J gene TRBJ1-2; 7 nucleotides align to TRBD1. The CDR3 runs 14 residues. The germline gives CDR1 SGHNT, CDR2 YYREEE (reference sequence). With 1 base clipped from V and 3 bases from J, the junction kept 3 bases outside the gene matches. In DNA, the CDR3 is TGTGCCAGCAGCTTGATAGACAGGGACTATGGCTACACCTTC. It translates to CASSLIDRDYGYTF. The variable domain in full, completed from reference TRBV5-4 and TRBJ1-2, reads ETGVTQSPTHLIKTRGQQVTLRCSSQSGHNTVSWYQQALGQGPQFIFQYYREEENGRGNFPPRFSGLQFPNYSSELNVNALELDDSALYLCASSLIDRDYGYTFGSGTRLTVV.

This rearrangement joins TRBV7-2 to TRBJ1-3, with a tentative D call TRBD1 (6 bases). This CDR3 has 15 amino acids. The V end lost 6 bases, the J end lost 4 bases, and 16 bases lay between the germline ends. Germline values: CDR1 SGHTA, CDR2 FQGNSA. CDR3 protein: CASSVQGGAGNTIYF. CDR3 coding DNA: TGTGCCAGCAGTGTACAGGGCGGTGCAGGAAACACCATATATTTT. Full variable domain (missing parts from reference TRBV7-2 and TRBJ1-3): GAGVSQSPSNKVTEKGKDVELRCDPISGHTALYWYRQSLGQGLEFLIYFQGNSAPDKSGLPSDRFSAERTGGSVSTLTIQRTQQEDSAVYLCASSVQGGAGNTIYFGEGSWLTVV.